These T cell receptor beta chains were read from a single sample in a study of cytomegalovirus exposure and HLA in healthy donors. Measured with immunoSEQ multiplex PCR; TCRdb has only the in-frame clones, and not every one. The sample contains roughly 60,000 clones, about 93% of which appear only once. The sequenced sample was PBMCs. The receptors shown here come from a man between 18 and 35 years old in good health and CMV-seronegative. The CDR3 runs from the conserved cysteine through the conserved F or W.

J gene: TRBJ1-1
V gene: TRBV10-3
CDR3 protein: CAISDPGKTDTEAFF

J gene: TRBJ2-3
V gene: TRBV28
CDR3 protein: CASSLRIAGTDTQYF

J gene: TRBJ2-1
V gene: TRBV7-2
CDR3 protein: CASSSLAGPHNEQFF

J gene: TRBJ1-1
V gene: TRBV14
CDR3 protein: CASSHSPGTEAFF

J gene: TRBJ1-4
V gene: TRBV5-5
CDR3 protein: CASSLAQQGNNEKLFF

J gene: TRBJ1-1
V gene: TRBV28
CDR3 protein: CASSGDRETAEAFF

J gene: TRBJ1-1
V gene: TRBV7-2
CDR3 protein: CASSQGGWAQEAFF

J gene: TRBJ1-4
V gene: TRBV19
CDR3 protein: CASSIDTATNEKLFF

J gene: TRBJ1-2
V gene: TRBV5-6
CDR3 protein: CASSWAGMDYGYTF

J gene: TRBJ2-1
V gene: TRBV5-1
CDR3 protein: CASSPRVGSYNEQFF

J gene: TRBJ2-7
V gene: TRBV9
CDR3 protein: CASSGGQIYEQYF

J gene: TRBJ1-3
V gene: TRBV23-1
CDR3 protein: CARLRAEGVSGNTIYF

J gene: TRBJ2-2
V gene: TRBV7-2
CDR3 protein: CASSRHAGELFF

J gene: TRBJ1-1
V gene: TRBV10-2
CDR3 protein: CASRGPDEAFF

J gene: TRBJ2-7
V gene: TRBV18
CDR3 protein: CASSARDRGEQYF

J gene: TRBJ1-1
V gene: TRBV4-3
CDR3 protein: CASSQEPRRAGTEAFF

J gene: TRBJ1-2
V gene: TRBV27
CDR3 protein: CASRLTGTGVFYGYTF

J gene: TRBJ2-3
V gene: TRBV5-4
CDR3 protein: CASSPGGTSRTDTQYF

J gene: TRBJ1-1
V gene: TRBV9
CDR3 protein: CASSVNHGDTEAFF

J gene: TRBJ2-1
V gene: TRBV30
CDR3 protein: CAWSVGRTSGPSYNEQFF

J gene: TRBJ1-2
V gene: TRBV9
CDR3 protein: CASSVESLPNYGYTF

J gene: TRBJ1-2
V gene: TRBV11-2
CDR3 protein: CASSRGGTGLSNYGYTF

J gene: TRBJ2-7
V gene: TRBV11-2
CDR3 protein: CASSLAASYEQYF

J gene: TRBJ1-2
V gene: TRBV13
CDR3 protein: CASSLGAGPYTF

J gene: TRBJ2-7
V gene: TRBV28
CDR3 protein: CASSNRWRANEQYF

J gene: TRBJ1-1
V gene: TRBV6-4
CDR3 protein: CASRRGGDGTEAFF

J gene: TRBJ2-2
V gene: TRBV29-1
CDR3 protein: CSVGQENTGELFF

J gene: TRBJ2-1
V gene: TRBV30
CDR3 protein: CAWSSEGLRYNEQFF

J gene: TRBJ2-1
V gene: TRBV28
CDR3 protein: CASSLPGDYNNEQFF

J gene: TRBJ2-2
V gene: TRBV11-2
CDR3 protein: CASSLRTGTGGNTGELFF